This entry is about one T cell receptor (beta chain). The sample originates from a study of blood T cell repertoires in COVID-19. Overall study context: Spain, Italy and the United States supplied samples that represented acute and convalescent COVID-19. The cDNA or gDNA used as material had been derived from T cells, B-cell-depleted T cells, or PBMCs.

Source study methods: Reference gene primer amplification gave nucleated cell count estimates. Here immunoSEQ multiplex PCR was the method, and the copy in TCRdb shows in-frame clones only, minus some. V, J and clone size were drawn from that table, and D and trimming were deduced from the DNA. The table records 250,000 to 300,000 clones, about 89% of them present only once. The material sequenced was peripheral blood. This clonotype was obtained from a woman younger than 45 with COVID-19, enrolled during active disease.

The DNA for the CDR3 is TGCGCCAGCAGCCCTGACAGTCCATTAAATGGCTACACCTTC. It codes for CASSPDSPLNGYTF. The V call is TRBV5-1, the J call TRBJ1-2, with D possibly TRBD1 on 5 matching bases. This CDR3 spans 14 amino acids. V was shortened by 4 bases and J by 6 bases, with 16 bases between the two germline ends. Germline CDR1 is SGHRS and CDR2 is YFSETQ.